A single TCR beta chain is shown here with its context. The antigen remains unidentified. The data were taken from a study of shared clonotypes between healthy human individuals. Study-wide context: CD4 naive and CD4 memory each took three plates per donor, while CD8 naive took two and CD8 memory one.

Study-wide findings and caveats: Though the depth was large, rarefaction showed that sorted-subset sequencing was incomplete.

As originally analysed: ImmunoSEQ junction-only sequences lacked quality scores, so their filtering differed. Sequencing was performed with immunoSEQ multiplex PCR; in TCRdb, only in-frame clones are kept and a portion is missing. The D gene and trimming were derived from the DNA, and the V and J assignments and clone size from that table. This table holds about 1 million clones, about 75% found once. V was pared by 3 bases and J by 5 bases, with 7 bases between. Germline V CDR1 and CDR2: GTSNPN, SVGIG (reference sequence). This CDR3 has 11 amino acids. Researchers partitioned CD4+ cells into CD45RA+ naive and CD45RA-negative memory subsets.

The sample consisted of memory CD4+ T cells sorted from blood. The subset here: CD45RA-negative fraction. The chain combines TRBV30 with TRBJ1-1; D gene unclear. The clonotype comes from a man aged 18 to 30 in good health. CDR3 sequence: CAWRMQTEAFF. CDR3 nucleotides: TGTGCCTGGAGGATGCAGACTGAAGCTTTCTTT.